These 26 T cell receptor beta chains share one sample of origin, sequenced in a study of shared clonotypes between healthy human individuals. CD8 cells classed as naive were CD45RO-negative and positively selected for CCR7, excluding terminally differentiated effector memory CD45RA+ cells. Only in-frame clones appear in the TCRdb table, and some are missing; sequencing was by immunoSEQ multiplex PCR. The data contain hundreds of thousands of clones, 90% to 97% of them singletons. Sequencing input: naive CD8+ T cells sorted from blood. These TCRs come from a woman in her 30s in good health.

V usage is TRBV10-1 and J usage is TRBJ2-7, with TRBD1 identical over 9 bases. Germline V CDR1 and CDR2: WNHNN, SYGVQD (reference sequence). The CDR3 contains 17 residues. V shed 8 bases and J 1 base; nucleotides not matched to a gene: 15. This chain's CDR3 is CASVRRGPGQGSYEQYF. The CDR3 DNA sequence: TGCGCCAGCGTCCGACGGGGTCCGGGACAGGGATCCTACGAGCAGTACTTC.

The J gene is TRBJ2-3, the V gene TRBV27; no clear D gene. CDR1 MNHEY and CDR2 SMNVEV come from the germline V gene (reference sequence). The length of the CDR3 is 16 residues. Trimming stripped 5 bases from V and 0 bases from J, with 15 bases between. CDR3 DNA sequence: TGTGCCAGCAGTCGAGGAAATAGCCCGAGCACAGATACGCAGTATTTT. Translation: CASSRGNSPSTDTQYF.

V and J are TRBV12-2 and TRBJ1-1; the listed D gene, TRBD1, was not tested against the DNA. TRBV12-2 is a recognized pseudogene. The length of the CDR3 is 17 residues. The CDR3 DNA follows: TGTGCAAGTCGCCCAGAGTATAGGGACAGGATGAACACTGAAGCTTTCTTT. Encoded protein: CASRPEYRDRMNTEAFF.

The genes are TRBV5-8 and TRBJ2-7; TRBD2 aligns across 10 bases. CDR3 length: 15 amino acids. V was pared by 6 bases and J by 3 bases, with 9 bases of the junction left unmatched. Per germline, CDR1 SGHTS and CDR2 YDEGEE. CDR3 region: CASTGLAGGFYEQYF. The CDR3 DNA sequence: TGTGCCAGCACCGGATTAGCGGGAGGTTTCTACGAGCAGTACTTC. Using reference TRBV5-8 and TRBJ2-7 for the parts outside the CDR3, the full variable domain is EAGVTQSPTHLIKTRGQQATLRCSPISGHTSVYWYQQALGLGLQFLLWYDEGEERNRGNFPPRFSGRQFPNYSSELNVNALELEDSALYLCASTGLAGGFYEQYFGPGTRLTVT.

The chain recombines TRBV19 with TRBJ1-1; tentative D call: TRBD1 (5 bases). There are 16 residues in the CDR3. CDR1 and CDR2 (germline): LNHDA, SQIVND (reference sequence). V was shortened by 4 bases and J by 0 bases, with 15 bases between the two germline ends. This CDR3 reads CASSTPRVGLNTEAFF. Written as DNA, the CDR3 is TGTGCCAGTAGTACCCCCCGGGTGGGGCTGAACACTGAAGCTTTCTTT. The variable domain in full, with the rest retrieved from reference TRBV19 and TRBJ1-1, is DGGITQSPKYLFRKEGQNVTLSCEQNLNHDAMYWYRQDPGQGLRLIYYSQIVNDFQKGDIAEGYSVSREKKESFPLTVTSAQKNPTAFYLCASSTPRVGLNTEAFFGQGTRLTVV.

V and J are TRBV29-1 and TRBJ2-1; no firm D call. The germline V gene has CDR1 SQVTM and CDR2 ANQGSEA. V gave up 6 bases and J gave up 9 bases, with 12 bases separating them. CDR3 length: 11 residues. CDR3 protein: CSVAPVSEQFF. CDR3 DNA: TGCAGCGTGGCCCCTGTATCTGAGCAGTTCTTC.

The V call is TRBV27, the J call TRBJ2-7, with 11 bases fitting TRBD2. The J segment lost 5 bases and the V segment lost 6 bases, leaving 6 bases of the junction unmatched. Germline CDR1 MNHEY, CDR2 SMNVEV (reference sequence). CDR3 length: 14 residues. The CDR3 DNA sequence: TGTGCCAGCAGAGGGGGACTAGCGGTCGACGAGCAGTACTTC. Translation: CASRGGLAVDEQYF.

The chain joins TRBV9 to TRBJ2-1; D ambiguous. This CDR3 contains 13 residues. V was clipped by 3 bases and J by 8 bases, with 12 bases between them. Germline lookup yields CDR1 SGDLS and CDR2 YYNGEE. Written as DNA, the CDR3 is TGTGCCAGCAGCGCTAAGCCGAGGCATGAGCAGTTCTTC. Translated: CASSAKPRHEQFF.

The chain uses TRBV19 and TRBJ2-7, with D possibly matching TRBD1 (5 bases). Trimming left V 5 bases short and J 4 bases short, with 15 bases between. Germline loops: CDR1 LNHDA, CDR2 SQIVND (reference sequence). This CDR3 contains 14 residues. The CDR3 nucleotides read TGTGCCAGTAGTCCAGGGATAAATGGGTACGAGCAGTACTTC. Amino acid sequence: CASSPGINGYEQYF.

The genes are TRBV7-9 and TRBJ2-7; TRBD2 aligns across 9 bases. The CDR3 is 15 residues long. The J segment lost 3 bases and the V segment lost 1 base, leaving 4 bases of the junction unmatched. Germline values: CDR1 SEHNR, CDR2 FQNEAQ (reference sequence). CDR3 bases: TGTGCCAGCAGCTTAGAGACTAGCGGCAACTACGAGCAGTACTTC. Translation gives CASSLETSGNYEQYF.

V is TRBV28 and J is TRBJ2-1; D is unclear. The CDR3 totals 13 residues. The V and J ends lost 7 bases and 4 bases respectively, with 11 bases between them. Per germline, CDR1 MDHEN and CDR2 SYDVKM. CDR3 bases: TGTGCCAGCAACGCGGCCCTATACAATGAGCAGTTCTTC. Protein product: CASNAALYNEQFF. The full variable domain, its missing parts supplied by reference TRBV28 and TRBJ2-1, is DVKVTQSSRYLVKRTGEKVFLECVQDMDHENMFWYRQDPGLGLRLIYFSYDVKMKEKGDIPEGYSVSREKKERFSLILESASTNQTSMYLCASNAALYNEQFFGPGTRLTVL.

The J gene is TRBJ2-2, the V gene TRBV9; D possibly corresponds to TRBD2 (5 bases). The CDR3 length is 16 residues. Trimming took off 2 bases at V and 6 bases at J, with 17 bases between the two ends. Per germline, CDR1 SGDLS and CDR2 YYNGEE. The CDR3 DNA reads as TGTGCCAGCAGCGTGGTGGAGCAAACCGGGGCCGGGGAGCTGTTTTTT. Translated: CASSVVEQTGAGELFF. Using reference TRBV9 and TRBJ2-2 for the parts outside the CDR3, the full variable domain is DSGVTQTPKHLITATGQRVTLRCSPRSGDLSVYWYQQSLDQGLQFLIQYYNGEERAKGNILERFSAQQFPDLHSELNLSSLELGDSALYFCASSVVEQTGAGELFFGEGSRLTVL.

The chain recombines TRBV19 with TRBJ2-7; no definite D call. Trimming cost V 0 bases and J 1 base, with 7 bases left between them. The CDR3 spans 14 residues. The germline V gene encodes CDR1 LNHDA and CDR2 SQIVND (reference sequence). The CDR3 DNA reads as TGTGCCAGTAGTATAGATGCCCTATCCTACGAGCAGTACTTC. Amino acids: CASSIDALSYEQYF.

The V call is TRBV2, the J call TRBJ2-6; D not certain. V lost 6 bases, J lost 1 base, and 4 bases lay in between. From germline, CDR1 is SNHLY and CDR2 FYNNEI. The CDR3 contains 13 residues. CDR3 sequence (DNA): TGTGCCAGCAGAGGTTCTGGGGCCAACGTCCTGACTTTC. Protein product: CASRGSGANVLTF.

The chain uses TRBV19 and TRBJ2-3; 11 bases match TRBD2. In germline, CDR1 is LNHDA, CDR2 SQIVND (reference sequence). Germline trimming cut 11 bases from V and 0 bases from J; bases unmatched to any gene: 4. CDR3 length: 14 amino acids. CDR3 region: CAAGLAGSTDTQYF. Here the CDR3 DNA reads TGTGCCGCTGGACTAGCGGGTAGCACAGATACGCAGTATTTT.

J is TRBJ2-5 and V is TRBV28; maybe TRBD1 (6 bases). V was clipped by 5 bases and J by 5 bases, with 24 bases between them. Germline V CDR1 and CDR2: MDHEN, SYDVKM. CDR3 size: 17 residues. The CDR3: CASSPPRWDNPGETQYF. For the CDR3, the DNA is TGTGCCAGCAGTCCCCCCCGTTGGGACAACCCCGGGGAGACCCAGTACTTC.

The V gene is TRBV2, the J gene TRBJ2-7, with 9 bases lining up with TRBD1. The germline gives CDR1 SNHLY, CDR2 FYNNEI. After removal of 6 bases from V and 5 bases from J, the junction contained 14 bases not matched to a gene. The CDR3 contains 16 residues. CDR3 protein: CASRLVGGDRVHEQYF. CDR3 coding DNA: TGTGCCAGCAGGTTGGTTGGCGGGGACAGGGTCCACGAGCAGTACTTC.

CDR3 bases: TGCGCCAGCAGTGATACAAATGAGCAGTTCTTC. Translation gives CASSDTNEQFF. The chain uses TRBV10-2 and TRBJ2-1; D gene unclear. The CDR3 consists of 11 residues. Per the germline V gene, CDR1 is WSHSY and CDR2 is SAAADI. V was clipped by 3 bases and J by 7 bases, with 4 bases between them.

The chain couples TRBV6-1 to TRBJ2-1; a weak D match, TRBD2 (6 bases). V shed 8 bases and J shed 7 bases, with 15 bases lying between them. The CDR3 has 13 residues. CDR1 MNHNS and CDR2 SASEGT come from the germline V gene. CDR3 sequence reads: CASRGGLRNEQFF. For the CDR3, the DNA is TGTGCCAGCCGGGGAGGCCTGAGGAATGAGCAGTTCTTC.

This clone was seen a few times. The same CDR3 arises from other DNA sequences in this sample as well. The CDR3: CASSPGRTYEQYF. As DNA, the CDR3 is TGTGCCAGCAGTCCTGGACGGACCTACGAGCAGTACTTC. The chain carries TRBV27 and TRBJ2-7; D uncertain. This CDR3 contains 13 residues. V shed 5 bases and J shed 2 bases, with 10 bases lying between them. Germline V gene lookup returns CDR1 MNHEY and CDR2 SMNVEV (reference sequence).

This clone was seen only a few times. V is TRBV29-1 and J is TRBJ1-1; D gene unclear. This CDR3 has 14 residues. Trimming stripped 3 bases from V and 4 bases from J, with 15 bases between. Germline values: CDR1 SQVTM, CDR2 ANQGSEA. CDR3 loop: CSVDPYGAITEAFF. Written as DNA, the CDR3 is TGCAGCGTTGACCCATACGGCGCGATCACTGAAGCTTTCTTT.

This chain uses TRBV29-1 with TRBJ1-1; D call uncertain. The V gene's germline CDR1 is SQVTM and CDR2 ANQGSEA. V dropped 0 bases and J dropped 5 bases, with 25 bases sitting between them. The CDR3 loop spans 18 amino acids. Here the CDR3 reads CSVEDRHTKLGRETEAFF. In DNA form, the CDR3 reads TGCAGCGTTGAAGATCGTCACACCAAACTAGGACGGGAAACTGAAGCTTTCTTT.

The CDR3 loop is CASSSVGRDYEQYF. The CDR3, as DNA: TGTGCCAGCAGCTCGGTAGGGAGGGACTACGAGCAGTACTTC. The chain recombines TRBV7-6 with TRBJ2-7; TRBD2 agrees at 7 bases. V lost 4 bases to trimming and J lost 3 bases; unmatched junction nucleotides: 6. The germline V gene encodes CDR1 SGHVS and CDR2 FNYEAQ. The CDR3 is made up of 14 amino acids. Complete variable domain (other parts from reference TRBV7-6 and TRBJ2-7): GAGVSQSPRYKVTKRGQDVALRCDPISGHVSLYWYRQALGQGPEFLTYFNYEAQQDKSGLPNDRFSAERPEGSISTLTIQRTEQRDSAMYRCASSSVGRDYEQYFGPGTRLTVT.

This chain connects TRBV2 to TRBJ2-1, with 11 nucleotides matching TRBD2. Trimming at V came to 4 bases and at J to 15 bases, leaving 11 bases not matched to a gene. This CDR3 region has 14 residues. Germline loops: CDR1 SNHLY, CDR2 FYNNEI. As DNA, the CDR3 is TGTGCCAGCAGTGCGGGGTTTGAGACTAGCGGGACGTTCTTC. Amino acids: CASSAGFETSGTFF.

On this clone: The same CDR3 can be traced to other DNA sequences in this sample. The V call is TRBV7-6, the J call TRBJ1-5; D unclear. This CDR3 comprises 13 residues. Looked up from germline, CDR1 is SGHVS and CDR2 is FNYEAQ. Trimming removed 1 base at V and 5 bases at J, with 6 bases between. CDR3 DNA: TGTGCCAGCAGCTTAGGCGATTATCAGCCCCAGCATTTT. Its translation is CASSLGDYQPQHF.

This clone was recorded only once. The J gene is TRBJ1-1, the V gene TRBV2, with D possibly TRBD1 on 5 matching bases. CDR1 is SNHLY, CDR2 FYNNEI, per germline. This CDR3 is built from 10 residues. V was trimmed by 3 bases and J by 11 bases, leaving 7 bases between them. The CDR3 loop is CASSDRVAFF. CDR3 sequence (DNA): TGTGCCAGCAGTGACAGGGTCGCTTTCTTT.